The sequence of this TCR beta chain was determined in a study of T cell repertoires in cytomegalovirus infection. On the study more broadly: Well-studied HLA-B-restricted CMV epitopes were used in the study alongside recently identified HLA-C-restricted ones. Matching HLA type and CMV infection were both indicated by public TCR beta signatures.

This clonotype was seen ten or more times. Its target is not known. Findings of the study overall: Identification of carriers of CMV plus the relevant HLA was performed using cumulative public TCR beta family frequency. It was HLA-C-restricted CMV-specific TCR beta clonotypes that dominated the response ex vivo.

The germline V and J ends were trimmed by 6 bases and 2 bases, with 11 bases remaining between them. Germline V gives CDR1 MDHEN, CDR2 SYDVKM. The CDR3 runs to 14 residues. TCRdb called the reads again in MiXCR, with one record for every CDR3 protein. Of under 450,000 distinct CDR3 sequences listed, 34% were seen once; the top ten hold 13%. This sequence originates from a human donor in good health (CMV status not recorded). Some clones in this sample may be carry-over from other donors' samples. The input for sequencing was cultured PBMCs, taken from culture after CMV antigen stimulation. This chain uses TRBV28 with TRBJ2-1, with D unclear. CDR3 nucleotides: TGTGCCAGCAGCCCCGGTGGGACCTACAATGAGCAGTTCTTC. This sequence encodes CASSPGGTYNEQFF.